A single sample is the source of the 30 T cell receptor beta chains below, sequenced in a study of blood T cell repertoires in COVID-19. Profiling relied on immunoSEQ multiplex PCR, and the TCRdb table lists in-frame clones only, not all of them. The sample consists of some 260,000 clones, roughly 90% of them appearing once. The specimen sequenced was peripheral blood. The receptors come from a woman between 35 and 50 years old who had recovered from COVID-19.

This clone occurred once. The gene calls are TRBV28 and TRBJ2-2, with D possibly TRBD1 on 5 matching bases. The germline V and J ends were trimmed by 9 bases and 5 bases, with 19 bases remaining between them. CDR1 and CDR2 (germline): MDHEN, SYDVKM. The CDR3 loop spans 15 amino acids. Here the CDR3 reads CASALGVRRTGELFF. CDR3 coding DNA: TGTGCCAGTGCCCTAGGGGTAAGAAGGACCGGGGAGCTGTTTTTT.

The chain employs TRBV9 and TRBJ1-3; D ambiguous. V was trimmed by 3 bases and J by 0 bases, leaving 7 bases between them. This CDR3 has 14 amino acids. The germline CDR1 and CDR2 sequences are SGDLS and YYNGEE. The CDR3 spells CASSADYSGNTIYF. The CDR3, as DNA: TGTGCCAGCAGCGCGGACTACTCTGGAAACACCATATATTTT.

This chain connects TRBV13 to TRBJ2-2; 14 bases match TRBD2. The CDR3 runs 20 residues. The V and J ends lost 2 bases and 5 bases, in that order; junction bases with no gene match: 13. The germline V gene encodes CDR1 PRHDT and CDR2 FYEKMQ (reference sequence). CDR3 coding DNA: TGTGCCAGCAGCTTAATACGTCCGGGACTAGCGGGAGAAGGAACCGGGGAGCTGTTTTTT. Its protein product is CASSLIRPGLAGEGTGELFF.

The rearrangement uses TRBV12-3 or TRBV12-4 and TRBJ2-1; a weak D match, TRBD2 (6 bases). Deletions cut 6 bases from V and 1 base from J, with 7 bases between. The CDR3 totals 13 residues. CDR3 sequence reads: CASSGSSYNEQFF. CDR3 DNA sequence: TGTGCCAGCAGCGGGAGTTCCTACAATGAGCAGTTCTTC.

V usage is TRBV27 and J usage is TRBJ2-4; D ambiguous. V was clipped by 3 bases and J by 8 bases, with 11 bases between them. The germline CDR1 and CDR2 sequences are MNHEY and SMNVEV (reference sequence). CDR3 length equals 13 residues. The CDR3 sequence: CASSFSRGDIQYF. In nucleotides, the CDR3 is TGTGCCAGCAGTTTCAGTAGAGGAGACATTCAGTACTTC.

The chain recombines TRBV28 with TRBJ1-5; 9 nucleotides line up with TRBD1. V lost 3 bases to trimming and J lost 5 bases; unmatched junction nucleotides: 5. Germline V lookup: CDR1 MDHEN, CDR2 SYDVKM. This CDR3 contains 15 residues. The CDR3 is CASSFPDRGYQPQHF. In DNA form, the CDR3 reads TGTGCCAGCAGTTTCCCAGACAGGGGGTATCAGCCCCAGCATTTT.

The chain uses TRBV19 and TRBJ2-5, with 8 bases that match TRBD2. Germline-derived CDR1 and CDR2 are LNHDA and SQIVND (reference sequence). CDR3 length: 16 amino acids. V lost 3 bases, J lost 5 bases, and 11 bases stayed unmatched. CDR3 amino acids: CASSIVRGGPRETQYF. The DNA for the CDR3 is TGTGCCAGTAGTATTGTACGGGGGGGCCCCCGTGAGACCCAGTACTTC.

This clone was counted a few times. The CDR3 DNA reads TGTGCCAGCAGTCCCGAAGGACTAGTCGCCGGGGAGCTGTTTTTT. It encodes CASSPEGLVAGELFF. The V and J genes are TRBV27 and TRBJ2-2; 7 bases are shared with TRBD2. Trimming at V came to 5 bases and at J to 6 bases, leaving 9 bases not matched to a gene. CDR3 size: 15 residues. CDR1 is MNHEY and CDR2 is SMNVEV in the germline V gene (reference sequence).

V usage is TRBV30 and J usage is TRBJ2-3; a weak D match, TRBD2 (6 bases). The ends were cut back, 5 bases at V and 6 bases at J, with 12 bases in the middle. Germline V gene data show CDR1 as GTSNPN and CDR2 as SVGIG (reference sequence). This CDR3 is 12 amino acids long. The CDR3 DNA reads as TGTGCCTGGGGGGGACTTCAGGATACGCAGTATTTT. Protein: CAWGGLQDTQYF.

The chain carries TRBV7-2 and TRBJ1-5; D is possibly TRBD1 (6 bases). The ends were cut back, 4 bases at V and 0 bases at J, with 13 bases in the middle. The germline CDR1 and CDR2 sequences are SGHTA and FQGNSA. This CDR3 has 16 residues. As DNA, the CDR3 is TGTGCCAGCAGCTCGTCCGGGACAACTAGCAATCAGCCCCAGCATTTT. Amino acid sequence: CASSSSGTTSNQPQHF.

This chain joins TRBV5-4 and TRBJ1-1; D not resolved. V was trimmed by 4 bases and J by 2 bases, leaving 12 bases between them. Germline V gene lookup returns CDR1 SGHNT and CDR2 YYREEE (reference sequence). The CDR3 contains 14 residues. CDR3 sequence: CASSPTGSNTEAFF. CDR3 sequence (DNA): TGTGCCAGCAGCCCAACGGGGTCAAACACTGAAGCTTTCTTT.

The chain has TRBV27 and TRBJ2-3; possibly TRBD1 for D (5 bases). CDR3 length: 17 amino acids. Per germline, CDR1 MNHEY and CDR2 SMNVEV (reference sequence). Trimming stripped 3 bases from V and 1 base from J, with 17 bases between. The CDR3 sequence is CASSLGHGRGGTDTQYF. CDR3 nucleotide sequence: TGTGCCAGCAGTTTGGGCCACGGTAGGGGTGGCACAGATACGCAGTATTTT.

This chain connects TRBV4-2 to TRBJ2-1; D remains ambiguous. In germline, CDR1 is LGHNA, CDR2 YNFKEQ. With 0 bases removed from V and 0 bases from J, the gap between germline ends came to 12 bases. There are 17 residues in the CDR3. The CDR3 DNA reads as TGTGCCAGCAGCCAAGAGTTGTACGCTAGCTCCTACAATGAGCAGTTCTTC. This codes for CASSQELYASSYNEQFF.

The DNA of the CDR3 is TGTGCCAGCAGGCCCGGACGGGGAAACCACAATGAGCAGTTCTTC. It yields the protein CASRPGRGNHNEQFF. The chain is built from TRBV6-5 and TRBJ2-1; D may be TRBD2 (5 bases). The CDR3 is 15 amino acids. V gave up 6 bases and J gave up 5 bases, with 17 bases separating them. Germline CDR1 reads MNHEY; CDR2 reads SVGAGI.

The chain couples TRBV14 to TRBJ2-1, with D possibly being TRBD1 (5 bases). The germline V and J ends were trimmed by 3 bases and 3 bases, with 15 bases remaining between them. There are 16 residues in the CDR3. Germline V gene sequence: CDR1 SGHDN, CDR2 FVKESK. Written as DNA, the CDR3 is TGTGCCAGCAGCCATACGGCTTGGACACTCTACAATGAGCAGTTCTTC. It translates to CASSHTAWTLYNEQFF.

Worth noting for this clone: Other DNA sequences of this sample code for an identical CDR3. The chain employs TRBV6-5 and TRBJ1-3; TRBD1 matches at 10 bases. V trimming: 6 bases; J trimming: 4 bases; junction bases outside the gene matches: 3. The length of the CDR3 is 14 residues. CDR1 and CDR2 (germline): MNHEY, SVGAGI. CDR3 sequence (DNA): TGTGCCAGCAGCAGGGACAGGGGAGGAAACACCATATATTTT. It encodes CASSRDRGGNTIYF.

The chain recombines TRBV27 with TRBJ1-2; 9 bases fit TRBD1. CDR1 is MNHEY, CDR2 SMNVEV, per germline (reference sequence). With V trimmed by 0 bases and J by 3 bases, 2 bases remained unmatched. CDR3 length: 15 residues. CDR3 DNA sequence: TGTGCCAGCAGTTTATCGGGGGACAGGGACTATGGCTACACCTTC. Translated: CASSLSGDRDYGYTF.

This clone was counted a single time. The chain couples TRBV6-5 to TRBJ2-7, with TRBD1 as a possible D gene (5 bases). There are 14 residues in the CDR3. V was shortened by 0 bases and J by 1 base, with 7 bases between the two germline ends. Germline loops: CDR1 MNHEY, CDR2 SVGAGI. In DNA form, the CDR3 reads TGTGCCAGCAGTTACTCTCAGGGTTCCTACGAGCAGTACTTC. Translation: CASSYSQGSYEQYF.

The V gene is TRBV10-3, the J gene TRBJ2-1; 10 bases are a match to TRBD2. Germline loops: CDR1 ENHRY, CDR2 SYGVKD. Losses at the gene ends were 2 bases for V and 2 bases for J; bases not matched to a gene: 6. The CDR3 is 17 residues long. In DNA, the CDR3 is TGTGCCATCAGTGAGCCTTATAGCGGGGGGACCTACAATGAGCAGTTCTTC. Amino acids: CAISEPYSGGTYNEQFF.

This clone was seen a few times. The chain couples TRBV19 to TRBJ1-2; 7 bases map to TRBD1. Looked up from germline, CDR1 is LNHDA and CDR2 is SQIVND (reference sequence). The trim removed 7 bases at V and 1 base at J, leaving 6 bases unmatched. The CDR3 runs 14 residues. In DNA, the CDR3 is TGTGCCAGTAACAGAGGGGGCTTTAACTATGGCTACACCTTC. Translating gives CASNRGGFNYGYTF.

V is TRBV2 and J is TRBJ1-2; 7 bases are shared with TRBD1. Germline CDR1 SNHLY, CDR2 FYNNEI. The CDR3 is made up of 13 amino acids. V lost 2 bases to trimming and J lost 4 bases; unmatched junction nucleotides: 1. The CDR3 loop reads CASSERQGYGYTF. CDR3 in DNA: TGTGCCAGCAGTGAAAGACAGGGCTATGGCTACACCTTC.

This clone was seen a few times. Different DNA sequences within this sample yield the same CDR3. This sequence joins TRBV6-5 and TRBJ2-7, with D possibly matching TRBD2 (5 bases). CDR3 size: 15 residues. The V gene's germline CDR1 is MNHEY and CDR2 SVGAGI. Trimming removed 2 bases from V and 2 bases from J, with 13 bases in between. The CDR3 nucleotides are TGTGCCAGCAGTTACGGGAGAAGCCCCACCTACGAGCAGTACTTC. This translates into CASSYGRSPTYEQYF.

This clone was counted a few times. The V call is TRBV2, the J call TRBJ1-1; 9 bases map to TRBD1. The CDR3 is 16 amino acids. Per the germline V gene, CDR1 is SNHLY and CDR2 is FYNNEI. The J segment lost 9 bases and the V segment lost 5 bases, leaving 16 bases of the junction unmatched. The CDR3 protein is CASSPMRVPGQGQAFF. DNA for the CDR3: TGTGCCAGCAGTCCTATGAGAGTCCCGGGACAGGGTCAAGCTTTCTTT.

V is TRBV4-1 and J is TRBJ1-2; D is perhaps TRBD1 (5 bases). V was cut by 4 bases and J by 2 bases, with 17 bases left in between. Germline CDR1 and CDR2: MGHRA and YSYEKL. The CDR3 spans 16 residues. Here the CDR3 DNA reads TGCGCCAGCAGCCCTGGGGCCCTCCTGACGAACTATGGCTACACCTTC. Translated, it gives CASSPGALLTNYGYTF.

The chain has TRBV19 and TRBJ1-2, with 7 bases aligning to TRBD1. Germline assignment: CDR1 LNHDA and CDR2 SQIVND (reference sequence). There are 13 residues in the CDR3. V shed 6 bases and J 5 bases; nucleotides not matched to a gene: 6. The CDR3 nucleotides read TGTGCCAGTAGCTATGGGACAGATTATGGCTACACCTTC. Its translation is CASSYGTDYGYTF. Based on the CDR3 plus reference TRBV19 and TRBJ1-2, the full variable domain is DGGITQSPKYLFRKEGQNVTLSCEQNLNHDAMYWYRQDPGQGLRLIYYSQIVNDFQKGDIAEGYSVSREKKESFPLTVTSAQKNPTAFYLCASSYGTDYGYTFGSGTRLTVV.

The chain combines TRBV5-6 with TRBJ2-1; D not resolved. V shed 1 base and J shed 2 bases, with 10 bases lying between them. Germline CDR1 is SGHDT and CDR2 is YYEEEE. This CDR3 spans 15 amino acids. CDR3 loop: CASSLRRSTYNEQFF. CDR3 sequence (DNA): TGTGCCAGCAGCTTGCGGCGGTCGACCTACAATGAGCAGTTCTTC.

J is TRBJ1-2 and V is TRBV3-1 (or the pseudogene TRBV3-2), with 9 bases identical to TRBD1. The CDR3 contains 18 residues. Germline V gene lookup returns CDR1 LGHDT and CDR2 YNNKEL (reference sequence). The V and J ends lost 4 bases and 2 bases, in that order; junction bases with no gene match: 14. The CDR3 is CASSPSLGGTGRNYGYTF. The CDR3 DNA is TGTGCCAGCAGCCCGTCCCTCGGCGGGACAGGGAGGAACTATGGCTACACCTTC.

The gene calls are TRBV2 and TRBJ2-5, with 9 bases identical to TRBD1. The germline V gene encodes CDR1 SNHLY and CDR2 FYNNEI. After removal of 5 bases from V and 5 bases from J, the junction contained 12 bases not matched to a gene. This CDR3 comprises 16 residues. The CDR3 here is CASSPARGTGRETQYF. DNA of the CDR3: TGTGCCAGCAGTCCAGCGCGGGGGACAGGGCGGGAGACCCAGTACTTC.

V is TRBV5-4 and J is TRBJ2-1; 14 positions match TRBD2. J gave up 10 bases and V 4 bases, and 7 bases lay outside the gene matches. The CDR3 is 15 amino acids. The germline V gene has CDR1 SGHNT and CDR2 YYREEE (reference sequence). The CDR3 DNA is TGTGCCAGCAGCGGAAGACTAGCGGGGGGGCCGGAGCAGTTCTTC. Translated, it gives CASSGRLAGGPEQFF.

This chain joins TRBV27 and TRBJ2-7, with 8 nucleotides matching TRBD1. The V gene's germline CDR1 is MNHEY and CDR2 SMNVEV (reference sequence). V gave up 3 bases and J gave up 2 bases; unmatched junction bases: 6. The CDR3 is made up of 15 amino acids. This CDR3 is CASSFSGTGAYEQYF. The DNA of the CDR3 is TGTGCCAGCAGTTTTTCGGGGACAGGAGCCTACGAGCAGTACTTC.